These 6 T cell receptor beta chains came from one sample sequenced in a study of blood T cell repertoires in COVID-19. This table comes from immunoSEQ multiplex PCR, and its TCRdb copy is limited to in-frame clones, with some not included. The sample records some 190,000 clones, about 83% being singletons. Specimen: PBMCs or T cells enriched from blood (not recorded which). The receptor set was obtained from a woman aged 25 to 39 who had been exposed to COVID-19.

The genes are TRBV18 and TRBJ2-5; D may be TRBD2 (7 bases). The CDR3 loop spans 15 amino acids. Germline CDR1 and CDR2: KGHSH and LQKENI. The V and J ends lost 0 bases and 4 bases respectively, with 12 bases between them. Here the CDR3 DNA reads TGTGCCAGCTCACCACCGGGAAGGGGGGGAGAGACCCAGTACTTC. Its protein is CASSPPGRGGETQYF.

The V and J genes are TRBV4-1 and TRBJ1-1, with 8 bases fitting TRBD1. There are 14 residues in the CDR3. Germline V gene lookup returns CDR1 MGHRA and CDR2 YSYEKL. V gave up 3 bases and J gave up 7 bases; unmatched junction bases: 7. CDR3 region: CASSQVTGEDEAFF. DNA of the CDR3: TGCGCCAGCAGCCAGGTGACAGGGGAGGATGAAGCTTTCTTT.

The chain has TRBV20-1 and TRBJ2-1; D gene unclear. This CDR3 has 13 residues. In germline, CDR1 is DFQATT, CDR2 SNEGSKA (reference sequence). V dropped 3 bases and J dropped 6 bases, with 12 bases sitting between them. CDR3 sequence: CSASRSSANEQFF. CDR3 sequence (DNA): TGCAGTGCTAGTAGGTCGAGCGCCAATGAGCAGTTCTTC.

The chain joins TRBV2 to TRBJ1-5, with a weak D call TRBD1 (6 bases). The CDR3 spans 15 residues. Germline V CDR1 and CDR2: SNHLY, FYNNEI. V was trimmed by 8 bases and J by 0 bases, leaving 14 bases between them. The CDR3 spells CASADSSYSNQPQHF. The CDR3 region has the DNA TGTGCCAGCGCGGACAGCTCTTATAGCAATCAGCCCCAGCATTTT.

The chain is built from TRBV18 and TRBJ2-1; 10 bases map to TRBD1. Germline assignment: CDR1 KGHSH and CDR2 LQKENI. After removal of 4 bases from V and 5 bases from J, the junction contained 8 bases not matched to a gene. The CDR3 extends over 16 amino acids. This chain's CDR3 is CASSRWTGGRDNEQFF. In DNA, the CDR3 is TGTGCCAGCTCACGATGGACAGGGGGGCGCGACAATGAGCAGTTCTTC.

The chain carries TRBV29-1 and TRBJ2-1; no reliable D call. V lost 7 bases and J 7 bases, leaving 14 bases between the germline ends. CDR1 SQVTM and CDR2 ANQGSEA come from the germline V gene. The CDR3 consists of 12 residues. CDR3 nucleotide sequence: TGCAGCGCTTACTTGGGCCAGAATGAGCAGTTCTTC. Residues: CSAYLGQNEQFF.